The following is a T cell receptor beta chain sequence with its context. In germline, CDR1 is SGHRS, CDR2 YFSETQ. V was pared by 1 base and J by 3 bases, with 9 bases between. The CDR3 length is 14 residues. Patients at the Seattle site were enrolled during active infection and followed longitudinally. The data were taken from a study of blood T cell repertoires in COVID-19. Study summary: Samples taken during acute and convalescent COVID-19 were collected in the United States, Italy and Spain. Sources were T cells, B-cell-depleted T cells, or PBMCs; the material itself was cDNA or gDNA.

How the authors handled the data: Scientists estimated how many nucleated cells there were by amplifying reference gene primers. The method was immunoSEQ multiplex PCR; TCRdb's version includes in-frame clones alone and lacks a portion of them. V, J and clone size were drawn from that table, and D and trimming were deduced from the DNA. The data hold about 220,000 clones, with about 82% observed a single time. Source material: peripheral blood. This sequence originates from a woman aged 70-85 years with COVID-19, enrolled during active disease. The chain couples TRBV5-1 to TRBJ2-3; D is perhaps TRBD1 (6 bases). CDR3: CASSLMDRTDTQYF. The CDR3, as DNA: TGCGCCAGCAGCTTGATGGACAGAACAGATACGCAGTATTTT.